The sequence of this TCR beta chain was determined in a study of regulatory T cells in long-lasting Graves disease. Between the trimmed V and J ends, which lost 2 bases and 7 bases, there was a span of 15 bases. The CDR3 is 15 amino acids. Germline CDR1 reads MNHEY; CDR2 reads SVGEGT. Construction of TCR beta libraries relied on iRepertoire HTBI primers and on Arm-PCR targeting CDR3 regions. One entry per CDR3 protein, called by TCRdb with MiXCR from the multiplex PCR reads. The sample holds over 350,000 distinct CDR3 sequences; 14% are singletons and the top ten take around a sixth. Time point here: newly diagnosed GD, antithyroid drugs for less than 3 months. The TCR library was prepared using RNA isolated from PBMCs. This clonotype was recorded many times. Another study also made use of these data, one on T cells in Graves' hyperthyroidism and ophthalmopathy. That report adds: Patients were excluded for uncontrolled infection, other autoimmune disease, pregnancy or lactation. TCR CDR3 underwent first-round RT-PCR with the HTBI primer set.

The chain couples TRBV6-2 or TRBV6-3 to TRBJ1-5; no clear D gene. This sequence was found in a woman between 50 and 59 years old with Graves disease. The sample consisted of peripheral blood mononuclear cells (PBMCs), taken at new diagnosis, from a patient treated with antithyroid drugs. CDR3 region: CASSYVGTTHQPQHF. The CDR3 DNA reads TGTGCCAGCAGTTACGTTGGCACAACGCACCAGCCCCAGCATTTT.